The 21 T cell receptor beta chains below come from one sample, sequenced in a study of T cells in localized non-small cell lung cancer. The data were produced by immunoSEQ multiplex PCR, yet TCRdb's version contains in-frame clones alone and is incomplete. This table has about 20,000 clones, around nine tenths appearing once. The sequenced sample was peripheral blood, obtained before any cancer treatment. These receptors originate from a man between 40 and 69 years old with stage I lung adenocarcinoma.

The chain employs TRBV12-5 and TRBJ2-5, with D hard to call. V lost 10 bases to trimming and J lost 3 bases, with 15 bases between them. This CDR3 contains 13 residues. Germline V gene sequence: CDR1 LGHNT, CDR2 FRNRAP. CDR3 amino acids: CATKAAEKETQYF. The CDR3 DNA reads TGTGCTACCAAGGCGGCGGAGAAAGAGACCCAGTACTTC.

The chain recombines TRBV7-6 with TRBJ2-7; D gene uncertain. The CDR3 runs to 13 residues. V lost 2 bases to trimming and J lost 3 bases, with 8 bases between them. Germline-derived CDR1 and CDR2 are SGHVS and FNYEAQ. CDR3 residues: CASSLSPGYEQYF. In nucleotides, the CDR3 is TGTGCCAGCAGCTTATCCCCGGGCTACGAGCAGTACTTC.

This clone occurred a few times. The chain has TRBV9 and TRBJ2-7, with 12 bases that match TRBD2. This CDR3 has 15 amino acids. CDR1 is SGDLS and CDR2 is YYNGEE in the germline V gene. With V trimmed by 4 bases and J by 2 bases, 4 bases remained unmatched. This chain's CDR3 is CASSPRTSGTYEQYF. CDR3 nucleotide sequence: TGTGCCAGCAGCCCGCGGACTAGCGGGACCTACGAGCAGTACTTC.

This clone was detected only once. The chain couples TRBV30 to TRBJ2-7, with 7 positions matching TRBD1. Unmatched junction bases numbered 7, after V lost 4 bases and J lost 4 bases. The CDR3 loop spans 13 amino acids. The V gene's germline CDR1 is GTSNPN and CDR2 SVGIG (reference sequence). In nucleotides, the CDR3 is TGTGCCTGGAAAAATAGACAGGGATACGAGCAGTACTTC. Amino acid sequence: CAWKNRQGYEQYF. The whole variable domain, filled in from reference TRBV30 and TRBJ2-7, reads SQTIHQWPATLVQPVGSPLSLECTVEGTSNPNLYWYRQAAGRGLQLLFYSVGIGQISSEVPQNLSASRPQDRQFILSSKKLLLSDSGFYLCAWKNRQGYEQYFGPGTRLTVT.

The V and J genes are TRBV6-6 and TRBJ2-7, with 9 bases that match TRBD1. Germline CDR1 and CDR2: MNHNY and SVGAGI (reference sequence). This CDR3 has 12 amino acids. V lost 10 bases, J lost 2 bases, and 3 bases stayed unmatched. The CDR3 region has the DNA TGTGCCACTTGGACAGGGGCCTACGAGCAGTACTTC. Its translation is CATWTGAYEQYF.

The gene calls are TRBV11-2 and TRBJ2-1; 9 bases are shared with TRBD1. The V gene's germline CDR1 is SGHAT and CDR2 FQNNGV. The CDR3 totals 17 residues. J gave up 1 base and V 3 bases, and 7 bases lay outside the gene matches. The CDR3 protein is CASSFEPGQGSYNEQFF. The CDR3 DNA follows: TGTGCCAGCAGCTTTGAACCCGGACAGGGGTCCTACAATGAGCAGTTCTTC.

Concerning this clone itself: Other DNA sequences in the sample encode the same CDR3. This chain links TRBV7-3 with TRBJ1-1; no reliable D call. Deletions cut 2 bases from V and 8 bases from J, with 12 bases between. The germline V gene encodes CDR1 SGHTA and CDR2 FQGTGA. This CDR3 has 13 residues. CDR3 bases: TGTGCCAGCAGCTTAGTAGGGTTCAGCGAAGCTTTCTTT. It specifies CASSLVGFSEAFF. Complete variable domain (other parts from reference TRBV7-3 and TRBJ1-1): GAGVSQTPSNKVTEKGKYVELRCDPISGHTALYWYRQSLGQGPEFLIYFQGTGAADDSGLPNDRFFAVRPEGSVSTLKIQRTERGDSAVYLCASSLVGFSEAFFGQGTRLTVV.

The CDR3 nucleotides are TGTGCCAGCAGTTTAATAGATCGCGGCTACACCTTC. Translation: CASSLIDRGYTF. The chain joins TRBV28 to TRBJ1-2; no reliable D call. The CDR3 has 12 amino acids. Between the trimmed V and J ends, which lost 2 bases and 8 bases, there was a span of 9 bases. Germline V lookup: CDR1 MDHEN, CDR2 SYDVKM.

This clone was observed a few times. The gene calls are TRBV19 and TRBJ1-5, with no clear D. Germline CDR1 is LNHDA and CDR2 is SQIVND (reference sequence). The CDR3 covers 13 residues. Trimming shortened V by 8 bases and J by 3 bases, and 11 bases separated the two germline ends. The CDR3 loop is CASEGRNNQPQHF. The CDR3 nucleotides are TGTGCCAGTGAAGGGAGGAACAATCAGCCCCAGCATTTT. The full variable domain, in which reference TRBV19 and TRBJ1-5 provide the parts outside the CDR3, is DGGITQSPKYLFRKEGQNVTLSCEQNLNHDAMYWYRQDPGQGLRLIYYSQIVNDFQKGDIAEGYSVSREKKESFPLTVTSAQKNPTAFYLCASEGRNNQPQHFGDGTRLSIL.

V usage is TRBV5-4 and J usage is TRBJ2-7; D is possibly TRBD1 or TRBD2 (5 bases each). With 4 bases removed from V and 6 bases from J, the gap between germline ends came to 26 bases. CDR1 SGHNT and CDR2 YYREEE come from the germline V gene (reference sequence). This CDR3 has 17 amino acids. The DNA for the CDR3 is TGTGCCAGCAGCCGGGCTCCGGGACCTAATCGACCGTTCGAGCAGTACTTC. Amino acid sequence: CASSRAPGPNRPFEQYF.

The chain has TRBV5-8 and TRBJ1-6; weak D call: TRBD1 (5 bases). This CDR3 is built from 14 residues. Germline V CDR1 and CDR2: SGHTS, YDEGEE. The V end was cut by 4 bases, the J end by 7 bases, with 12 bases between. The CDR3 here is CASSAGRWNSPLHF. The CDR3 DNA is TGTGCCAGCAGCGCAGGGAGGTGGAATTCACCCCTCCACTTT.

The V call is TRBV19, the J call TRBJ1-5; 10 bases match TRBD1. CDR1 and CDR2 (germline): LNHDA, SQIVND (reference sequence). Germline trimming cut 5 bases from V and 6 bases from J; bases unmatched to any gene: 7. There are 15 residues in the CDR3. CDR3 region: CASSVGTGEGQPQHF. The CDR3 DNA sequence: TGTGCCAGTAGTGTCGGGACAGGGGAAGGTCAGCCCCAGCATTTT.

In its sample, this clone ranks as medium-sized. V gene TRBV5-1 combines with J gene TRBJ2-2, with no clear D. Trimming shortened V by 4 bases and J by 7 bases, and 11 bases separated the two germline ends. Germline values: CDR1 SGHRS, CDR2 YFSETQ. The CDR3 is made up of 13 amino acids. The CDR3 DNA follows: TGCGCCAGCAGCCCCGCCCATAACGGGGAGCTGTTTTTT. This gives the protein CASSPAHNGELFF.

The chain employs TRBV6-1 and TRBJ2-7; tentatively, D is TRBD1 (5 bases). There are 15 residues in the CDR3. With 1 base removed from V and 5 bases from J, the gap between germline ends came to 15 bases. Germline CDR1 MNHNS, CDR2 SASEGT. The CDR3 DNA reads TGTGCCAGCAGTGAAGATGGCCACAGGCTGAACGAGCAGTACTTC. Translated: CASSEDGHRLNEQYF.

This clone appeared a few times. This rearrangement joins TRBV6-1 to TRBJ2-4; a weak D match, TRBD2 (5 bases). The CDR3 is made up of 11 amino acids. The ends were cut back, 6 bases at V and 9 bases at J, with 9 bases in the middle. Looked up from germline, CDR1 is MNHNS and CDR2 is SASEGT. The CDR3 loop is CASRDWGIQYF. The CDR3 DNA follows: TGTGCCAGCAGGGACTGGGGCATTCAGTACTTC.

The genes are TRBV27 and TRBJ1-5; D is unclear. Trimming pared 7 bases from V and 2 bases from J, leaving 15 bases between. Germline lookup yields CDR1 MNHEY and CDR2 SMNVEV (reference sequence). The CDR3 has 15 residues. For the CDR3, the DNA is TGTGCCAGCACCCAAAGTTTGGGAGGCAATCAGCCCCAGCATTTT. Its translation is CASTQSLGGNQPQHF.

V and J are TRBV14 and TRBJ1-5; 10 nucleotides align to TRBD1. The CDR3 runs to 17 residues. With 5 bases clipped from V and 0 bases from J, the junction kept 7 bases outside the gene matches. From germline, CDR1 is SGHDN and CDR2 FVKESK. Here the CDR3 reads CASSSTGTGVSNQPQHF. The CDR3 DNA reads as TGTGCCAGCAGCTCTACCGGGACAGGGGTTAGCAATCAGCCCCAGCATTTT.

The chain carries TRBV10-3 and TRBJ2-2; TRBD2 agrees at 11 bases. The CDR3 has 14 residues. CDR1 and CDR2 from the germline V gene are ENHRY and SYGVKD. V shed 6 bases and J 6 bases; nucleotides not matched to a gene: 3. CDR3 loop: CAIRGTSGAGELFF. Here the CDR3 DNA reads TGTGCCATCAGGGGGACTAGCGGAGCCGGGGAGCTGTTTTTT.

This chain uses TRBV4-2 with TRBJ2-7; D gene uncertain. This CDR3 has 13 residues. Trimming pared 3 bases from V and 5 bases from J, leaving 11 bases between. The germline gives CDR1 LGHNA, CDR2 YNFKEQ. CDR3: CASSQAVVDEQYF. The CDR3 DNA is TGTGCCAGCAGCCAGGCAGTTGTGGACGAGCAGTACTTC.

By its share, this clone is medium-sized. CDR3 residues: CAISVRSNQPQHF. Here the CDR3 DNA reads TGTGCCATCAGTGTGAGAAGCAATCAGCCCCAGCATTTT. The genes are TRBV10-3 and TRBJ1-5; D is uncertain. Germline loops: CDR1 ENHRY, CDR2 SYGVKD. Trimming took 4 bases from V and 1 from J, leaving 5 bases between them. CDR3 length equals 13 residues.

V and J are TRBV5-1 and TRBJ1-4; 7 bases map to TRBD1. The CDR3 runs 13 residues. The V segment lost 0 bases and the J segment 14 bases; nucleotides outside the gene matches: 7. Per germline, CDR1 SGHRS and CDR2 YFSETQ. In DNA form, the CDR3 reads TGCGCCAGCAGCTTGGCCGGGACAGAACAGCTGTTTTTT. Protein product: CASSLAGTEQLFF.